This is a list of T cell receptor beta chains from one sample in a study of vaccination and CD4 T cells after COVID-19. TCRdb fed the PCR reads into MiXCR, producing one record per CDR3 protein. The profile shows more than 9,500 distinct CDR3 sequences, over 40% of them singletons. These receptors are not linked to any known antigen. The sample here was cultured CD4+ T cells from blood, taken after SARS-CoV-2 vaccination. The receptors shown here come from a human donor with COVID-19. Both conserved end residues are part of each CDR3. A D gene is named only where the DNA matches it firmly. Size is omitted from some rows. Given values are once, few, many or a class for expanded clones.

TRBJ1-2	NA	TRBV27	TRBD1	TGTGCCAGCAGTGCCTATTCCGGGACAGGGGGTGGCTATGGCTACACCTTC	CASSAYSGTGGGYGYTF
TRBJ1-2	few	TRBV11-1	NA	TGTGCCAGCAGCCCCAGGGACACCGGCTATGGCTACACCTTC	CASSPRDTGYGYTF
TRBJ2-3	NA	TRBV3-1	TRBD2	TGTGCCAGCAGCCAAGCCCCTATTGCGGGGGGCCCCGTTTTT	CASSQAPIAGGPVF
TRBJ1-2	NA	TRBV6-1	NA	TGTGCCAGCAGTGAAGCGCCACCAAAGTATGGCTACACCTTC	CASSEAPPKYGYTF
TRBJ2-1	few	TRBV15	TRBD2	TGTGCCACCAGCCGGCCCCCAGCGGGGGGGCCTAATGAGCAGTTCTTC	CATSRPPAGGPNEQFF
TRBJ1-6	NA	TRBV6-1	TRBD1	TGTGCCAGCAGCGCCCCGACACAGGGGATCCGTTCACCCCTCCACTTT	CASSAPTQGIRSPLHF
TRBJ2-3	NA	TRBV7-8	TRBD2	TGTGCCAGCAGCCCCCGGCGGGGGAAAGGGGATACGCAGTATTTT	CASSPRRGKGDTQYF
TRBJ1-4	few	TRBV20-1	TRBD1	TGCAGTGCTCTCCCCGGGACAGGGTCCATGGGGGAAAAACTGTTTTTT	CSALPGTGSMGEKLFF
TRBJ2-5	NA	TRBV6-1	TRBD2	TGTGCCAGCAGGCAACTTAGCGGGGGAAACCAAGAGACCCAGTACTTC	CASRQLSGGNQETQYF
TRBJ1-1	NA	TRBV11-3	NA	TGTGCCAGCAGCTTCCGGGGGGGGGCGAGCACTGAAGCTTTCTTT	CASSFRGGASTEAFF
TRBJ2-3	NA	TRBV6-1	TRBD1	TGTGCCAGTCGGACAGGGGCGCTCACAGATACGCAGTATTTT	CASRTGALTDTQYF
TRBJ2-5	NA	TRBV2	NA	TGTGCCAGCAGTGAAGGTCCAAGAGAGACCCAGTACTTC	CASSEGPRETQYF
TRBJ2-2	NA	TRBV20-1	TRBD1	TGCAGTGCGGCAAGGACAGGCAGCACCGGGGAGCTGTTTTTT	CSAARTGSTGELFF
TRBJ1-2	NA	TRBV7-9	NA	TGTGCCAGCAGCTTATCTGTAGGGGACTATGGCTACACCTTC	CASSLSVGDYGYTF
TRBJ1-4	NA	TRBV19	NA	TGTGCCAGTAGGTTGACAGGTGGGGAAAAACTGTTTTTT	CASRLTGGEKLFF
TRBJ1-3	NA	TRBV11-3	NA	TGTGCCAGCAGCCTCCGGACTGGAAACACCATATATTTT	CASSLRTGNTIYF
TRBJ2-7	NA	TRBV30	NA	TGTGCCTGGAGTGTAGAGGCGTCCGACTCCTACGAGCAGTACTTC	CAWSVEASDSYEQYF
TRBJ2-7	NA	TRBV20-1	TRBD1	TGCAGTGCTGGGGCGACAGGGACCTCCTACGAGCAGTACTTC	CSAGATGTSYEQYF
TRBJ1-1	NA	TRBV4-2	NA	TGTGCCAGCAGCTTTGCCGGGGGCAAGCTGAACACTGAAGCTTTCTTT	CASSFAGGKLNTEAFF
TRBJ1-2	NA	TRBV6-1	TRBD1	TGTGCCAGCAGTGTCGAGGCACAGGGGGGCTATGGCTACACCTTC	CASSVEAQGGYGYTF
TRBJ2-7	NA	TRBV28	TRBD1	TGTGCCAGCAGCAAGACAGGGTTGGGGGTCTACGAGCAGTACTTC	CASSKTGLGVYEQYF
TRBJ1-4	few	TRBV20-1	NA	TGCAGTGCTAGACCGACAAATCGGTCTGAAAAACTGTTTTTT	CSARPTNRSEKLFF
TRBJ1-4	once	TRBV28	TRBD1	TGTGCCAGCAGCGCTACCGGGACAGGGCTCCAAAAACTGTTTTTT	CASSATGTGLQKLFF
TRBJ1-2	NA	TRBV29-1	NA	TGCAGCGTTGAAGGTCCAGGGAAAGTGAATGGCTACACCTTC	CSVEGPGKVNGYTF
TRBJ2-5	NA	TRBV2	TRBD1	TGTGCCAGCCTCTTTGAGTTAGGACAGGGCCAAGAGACCCAGTACTTC	CASLFELGQGQETQYF
TRBJ2-3	NA	TRBV6-1	NA	TGTGCCAGCAGGACCCTCCTCCGACCCGACACAGATACGCAGTATTTT	CASRTLLRPDTDTQYF
TRBJ1-2	once	TRBV30	NA	TGTGCCTGGAGCCCAGAGCACCATGGCTACACCTTC	CAWSPEHHGYTF
TRBJ1-5	few	TRBV6-1	TRBD1	TGTGCCAGCAGCCTAAACCAGGGGGATCAGCCCCAGCATTTT	CASSLNQGDQPQHF
TRBJ2-2	NA	TRBV7-6	TRBD1	TGTGCCAGCAGCTCCTACTCCGGGACAGGGACCGGGGAGCTGTTTTTT	CASSSYSGTGTGELFF
TRBJ2-7	once	TRBV6-5	NA	TGTGCCAGCGGTTATGAGTTCTCCGACGAGCAGTACTTC	CASGYEFSDEQYF
TRBJ1-2	few	TRBV27	NA	TGTGCCAGCAGTTCCCGGACCGAGGGCGGCTATGGCTACACCTTC	CASSSRTEGGYGYTF
TRBJ1-1	once	TRBV18	NA	TGTGCCAGCTCACCACCGGAAGGGGGGAACACTGAAGCTTTCTTT	CASSPPEGGNTEAFF
TRBJ2-7	once	TRBV27	NA	TGTGCCAGCACCGGCCAGAACTCCTACGAGCAGTACTTC	CASTGQNSYEQYF
TRBJ2-4	NA	TRBV7-2	NA	TGTGCCAGCAGCTTAAGCGACGGGGTAGGGAGGAGAGACATTCAGTACTTC	CASSLSDGVGRRDIQYF
TRBJ2-1	NA	TRBV5-4	TRBD1	TGTGCCAGCAGCCTCCGACAGGGTAATTCCAATGAGCAGTTCTTC	CASSLRQGNSNEQFF
TRBJ1-5	NA	TRBV2	NA	TGTGCCAGCAGCCCACCCCCGACTGCTCAGCCCCAGCATTTT	CASSPPPTAQPQHF
TRBJ1-2	NA	TRBV11-2	NA	TGTGCCAGCAGCTTAAGTACCTATGGCTACACCTTC	CASSLSTYGYTF
TRBJ1-6	once	TRBV24-1	TRBD1	TGTGCCACCAGTGATTTCTTCTTAGGGACAGGGAGGAATTCACCCCTCCACTTT	CATSDFFLGTGRNSPLHF
TRBJ2-2	NA	TRBV11-3	NA	TGTGCCAGCAGCCCAACCGGGGGTGTCGGGGAGCTGTTTTTT	CASSPTGGVGELFF
TRBJ2-2	few	TRBV6-1	NA	TGTGCCAGCAGGTTACAGGGTCGGAGCACCGGGGAGCTGTTTTTT	CASRLQGRSTGELFF
TRBJ1-5	NA	TRBV18	NA	TGTGCCAGCTCACCACCGGCGGGGAACCGAGGCAATCAGCCCCAGCATTTT	CASSPPAGNRGNQPQHF
TRBJ1-1	NA	TRBV29-1	NA	TGCAGCGTCGAGGACGGGGGAGACACTGAAGCTTTCTTT	CSVEDGGDTEAFF
TRBJ1-6	few	TRBV2	TRBD1	TGTGCCAGCACCGAGACAGGGGGCTTGTCACCCCTCCACTTT	CASTETGGLSPLHF
TRBJ2-3	NA	TRBV19	TRBD1	TGTGCCAGTAGTACACCCGGGACAGCCACAGATACGCAGTATTTT	CASSTPGTATDTQYF